Sequencing of this TCR beta chain was carried out in a study of beta chain features in type 1 diabetes. V shed 4 bases and J shed 0 bases, with 28 bases lying between them. CDR3 length equals 21 residues. Germline CDR1 reads SGHDN; CDR2 reads FVKESK. A remark on this clone: Its antigen remains unknown.

Study results and caveats: A moderate, significant TCRB CDR3 shortening appeared in type 1 diabetes across four CD4+ subsets. In type 1 diabetes patients, VDJ junctions had fewer insertions; deletions at these junctions were more frequent.

All of the isolated RNA was reverse transcribed, so expressed TCRB transcripts were sequenced. Sequencing of naive, central memory and regulatory T cell samples gave an average of approximately 3.5 million reads. The table came from immunoSEQ multiplex PCR; TCRdb's copy has only in-frame clones and leaves some out. The sample contains about 340,000 clones, roughly 13% of which appear only once. Donors contributed one heparinised blood draw apiece, averaging about 116 mL. The TCR originated in a woman aged 18-29 years with type 1 diabetes. The specimen was naive CD4+ T cells from blood. The chain is built from TRBV14 and TRBJ2-4, with D possibly matching TRBD1 (6 bases). The DNA of the CDR3 is TGTGCCAGCAGCCCGAGTTTAAGGGGGATACTTCCCGAACTAGCCAAAAACATTCAGTACTTC. Encoded protein: CASSPSLRGILPELAKNIQYF. Looking up the rest from reference TRBV14 and TRBJ2-4 gives the full variable domain: EAGVTQFPSHSVIEKGQTVTLRCDPISGHDNLYWYRRVMGKEIKFLLHFVKESKQDESGMPNNRFLAERTGGTYSTLKVQPAELEDSGVYFCASSPSLRGILPELAKNIQYFGAGTRLSVL.